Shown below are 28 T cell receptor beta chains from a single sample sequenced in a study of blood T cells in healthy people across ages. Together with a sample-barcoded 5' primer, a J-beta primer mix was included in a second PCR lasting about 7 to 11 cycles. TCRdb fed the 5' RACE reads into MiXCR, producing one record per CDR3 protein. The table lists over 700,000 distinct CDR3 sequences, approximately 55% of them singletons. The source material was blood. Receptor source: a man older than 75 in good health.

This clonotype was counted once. The CDR3 nucleotides read TGTGCCAGCGGCATTGACGGGACTAACTCCTACAATGAGCAGTTCTTC. Translation: CASGIDGTNSYNEQFF. The gene calls are TRBV2 and TRBJ2-1, with 7 nucleotides matching TRBD2. V gave up 8 bases and J gave up 0 bases; unmatched junction bases: 10. The germline V gene has CDR1 SNHLY and CDR2 FYNNEI. The CDR3 has 16 residues.

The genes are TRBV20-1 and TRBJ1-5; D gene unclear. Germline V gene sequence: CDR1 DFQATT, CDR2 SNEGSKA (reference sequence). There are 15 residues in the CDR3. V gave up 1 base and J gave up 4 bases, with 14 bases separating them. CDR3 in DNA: TGCAGTGCTAGAGTCGGTGGATATGGGAATCAGCCCCAGCATTTT. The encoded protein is CSARVGGYGNQPQHF.

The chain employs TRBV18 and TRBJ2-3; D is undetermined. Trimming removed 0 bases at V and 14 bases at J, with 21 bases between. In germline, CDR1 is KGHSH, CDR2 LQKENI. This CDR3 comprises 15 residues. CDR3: CASSPPGSGERYAYF. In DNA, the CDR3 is TGTGCCAGCTCACCACCGGGAAGTGGGGAAAGATACGCGTATTTT.

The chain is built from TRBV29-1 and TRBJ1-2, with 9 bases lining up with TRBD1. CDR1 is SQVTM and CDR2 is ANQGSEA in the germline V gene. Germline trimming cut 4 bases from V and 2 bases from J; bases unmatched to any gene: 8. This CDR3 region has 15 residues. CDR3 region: CSVVTGGVPNYGYTF. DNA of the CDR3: TGCAGCGTTGTGACAGGGGGAGTACCCAACTATGGCTACACCTTC. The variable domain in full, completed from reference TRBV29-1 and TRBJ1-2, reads SAVISQKPSRDICQRGTSLTIQCQVDSQVTMMFWYRQQPGQSLTLIATANQGSEATYESGFVIDKFPISRPNLTFSTLTVSNMSPEDSSIYLCSVVTGGVPNYGYTFGSGTRLTVV.

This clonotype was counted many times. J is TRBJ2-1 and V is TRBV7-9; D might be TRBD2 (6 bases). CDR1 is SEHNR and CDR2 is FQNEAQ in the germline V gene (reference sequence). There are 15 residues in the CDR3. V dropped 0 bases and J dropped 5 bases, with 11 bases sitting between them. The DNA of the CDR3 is TGTGCCAGCAGCTTAGCTCCCCCGGGAGACAATGAGCAGTTCTTC. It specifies CASSLAPPGDNEQFF.

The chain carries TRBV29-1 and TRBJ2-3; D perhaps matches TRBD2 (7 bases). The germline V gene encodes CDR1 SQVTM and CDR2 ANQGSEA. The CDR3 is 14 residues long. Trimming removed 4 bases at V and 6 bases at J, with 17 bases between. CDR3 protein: CSVGRGRGGDTQYF. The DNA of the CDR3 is TGCAGCGTTGGTAGGGGGAGGGGTGGGGATACGCAGTATTTT.

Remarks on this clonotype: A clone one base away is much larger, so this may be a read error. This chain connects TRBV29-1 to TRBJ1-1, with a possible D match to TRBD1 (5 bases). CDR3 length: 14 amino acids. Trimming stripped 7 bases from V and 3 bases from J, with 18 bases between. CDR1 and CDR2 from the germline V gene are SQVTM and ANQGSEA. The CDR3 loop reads CSAGGGVSDTEAFF. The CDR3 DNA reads TGCAGCGCGGGGGGAGGGGTTTCGGACACTGAAGCTTTCTTT. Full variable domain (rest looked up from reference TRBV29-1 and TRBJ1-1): SAVISQKPSRDICQRGTSLTIQCQVDSQVTMMFWYRQQPGQSLTLIATANQGSEATYESGFVIDKFPISRPNLTFSTLTVSNMSPEDSSIYLCSAGGGVSDTEAFFGQGTRLTVV.

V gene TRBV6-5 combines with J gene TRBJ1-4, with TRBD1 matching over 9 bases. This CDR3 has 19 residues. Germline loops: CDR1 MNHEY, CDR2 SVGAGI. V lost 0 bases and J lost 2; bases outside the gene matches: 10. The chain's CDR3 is CASSYSSGTGRQTNEKLFF. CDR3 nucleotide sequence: TGTGCCAGCAGTTACTCATCCGGGACAGGGAGGCAGACTAATGAAAAACTGTTTTTT.

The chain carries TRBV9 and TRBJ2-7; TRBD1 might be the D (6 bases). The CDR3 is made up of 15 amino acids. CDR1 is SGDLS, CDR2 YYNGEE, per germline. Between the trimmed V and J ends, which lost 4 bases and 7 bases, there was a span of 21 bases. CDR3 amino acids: CASSPQNREYNEQYF. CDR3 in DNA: TGTGCCAGCAGCCCCCAAAACAGGGAGTACAATGAGCAGTACTTC.

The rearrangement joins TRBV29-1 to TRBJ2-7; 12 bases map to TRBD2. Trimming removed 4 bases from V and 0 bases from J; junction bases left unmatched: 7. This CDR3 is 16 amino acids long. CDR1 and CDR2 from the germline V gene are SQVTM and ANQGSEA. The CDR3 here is CSVAATSGGSSYEQYF. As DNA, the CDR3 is TGCAGCGTTGCCGCGACTAGCGGGGGTAGCTCCTACGAGCAGTACTTC.

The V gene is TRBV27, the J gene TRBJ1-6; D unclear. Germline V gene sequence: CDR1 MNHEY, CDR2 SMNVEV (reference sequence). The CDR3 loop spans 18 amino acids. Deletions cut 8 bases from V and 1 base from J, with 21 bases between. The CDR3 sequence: CASRIPSGGKSYNSPLHF. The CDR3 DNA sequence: TGTGCCAGCCGCATACCGTCGGGCGGAAAGTCCTATAATTCACCCCTCCACTTT.

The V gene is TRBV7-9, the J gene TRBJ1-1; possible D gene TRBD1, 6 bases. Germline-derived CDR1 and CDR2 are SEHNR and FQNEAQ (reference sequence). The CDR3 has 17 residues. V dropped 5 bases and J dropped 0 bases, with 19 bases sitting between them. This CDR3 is CASSRGAFDAVNTEAFF. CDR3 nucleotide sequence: TGTGCCAGCAGCCGGGGGGCATTCGACGCTGTGAACACTGAAGCTTTCTTT.

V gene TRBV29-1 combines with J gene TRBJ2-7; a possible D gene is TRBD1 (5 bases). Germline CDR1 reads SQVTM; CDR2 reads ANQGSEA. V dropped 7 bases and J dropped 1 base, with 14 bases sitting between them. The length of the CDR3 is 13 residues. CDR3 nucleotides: TGCAGCGCCCGGACACCAGTTTCCTACGAGCAGTACTTC. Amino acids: CSARTPVSYEQYF.

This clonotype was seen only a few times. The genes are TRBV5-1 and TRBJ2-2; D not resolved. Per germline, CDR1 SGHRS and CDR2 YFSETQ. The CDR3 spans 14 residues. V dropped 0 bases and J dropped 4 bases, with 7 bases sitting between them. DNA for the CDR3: TGCGCCAGCAGCTTGGGAAACCCCACCGGGGAGCTGTTTTTT. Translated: CASSLGNPTGELFF.

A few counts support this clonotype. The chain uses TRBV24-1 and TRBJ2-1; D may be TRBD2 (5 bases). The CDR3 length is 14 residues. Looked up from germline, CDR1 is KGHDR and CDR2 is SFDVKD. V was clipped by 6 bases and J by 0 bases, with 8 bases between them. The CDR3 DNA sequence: TGTGCCACCAGTAGCGGCCACTCCTACAATGAGCAGTTCTTC. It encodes CATSSGHSYNEQFF.

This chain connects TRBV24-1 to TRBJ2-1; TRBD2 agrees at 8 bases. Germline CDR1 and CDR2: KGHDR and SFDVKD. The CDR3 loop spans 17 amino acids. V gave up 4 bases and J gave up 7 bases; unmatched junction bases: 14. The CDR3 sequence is CATSEPPRGGSWNEQFF. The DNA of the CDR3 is TGTGCCACCAGTGAGCCCCCCCGGGGGGGAAGTTGGAATGAGCAGTTCTTC.

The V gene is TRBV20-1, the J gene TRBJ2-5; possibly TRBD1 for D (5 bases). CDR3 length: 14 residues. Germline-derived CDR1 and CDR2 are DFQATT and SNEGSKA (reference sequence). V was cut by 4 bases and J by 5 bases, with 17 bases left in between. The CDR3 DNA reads TGCAGTGCTAACCGCGGAACCGCAGGGGAGACCCAGTACTTC. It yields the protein CSANRGTAGETQYF.

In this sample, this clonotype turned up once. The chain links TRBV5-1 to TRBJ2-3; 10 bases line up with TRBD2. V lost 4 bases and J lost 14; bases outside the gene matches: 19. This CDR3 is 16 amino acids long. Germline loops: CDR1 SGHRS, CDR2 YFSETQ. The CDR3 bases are TGCGCCAGCAGCCTTCTAGCGGGGGCAGCGGACAGATACGCGTATTTT. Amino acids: CASSLLAGAADRYAYF.

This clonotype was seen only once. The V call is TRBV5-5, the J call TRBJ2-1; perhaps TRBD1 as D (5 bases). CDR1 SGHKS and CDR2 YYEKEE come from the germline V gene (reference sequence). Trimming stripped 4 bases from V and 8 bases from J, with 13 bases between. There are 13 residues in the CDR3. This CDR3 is CASSGATVDEQFF. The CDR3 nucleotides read TGTGCCAGCAGCGGGGCCACGGTCGATGAGCAGTTCTTC.

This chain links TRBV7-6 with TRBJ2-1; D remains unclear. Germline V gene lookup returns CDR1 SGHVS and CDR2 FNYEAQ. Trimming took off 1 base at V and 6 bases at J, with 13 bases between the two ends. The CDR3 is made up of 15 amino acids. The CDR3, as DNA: TGTGCCAGCAGCTTAGGGGTGGATGGGGTCAATGAGCAGTTCTTC. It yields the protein CASSLGVDGVNEQFF. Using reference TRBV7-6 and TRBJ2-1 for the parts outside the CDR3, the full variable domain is GAGVSQSPRYKVTKRGQDVALRCDPISGHVSLYWYRQALGQGPEFLTYFNYEAQQDKSGLPNDRFSAERPEGSISTLTIQRTEQRDSAMYRCASSLGVDGVNEQFFGPGTRLTVL.

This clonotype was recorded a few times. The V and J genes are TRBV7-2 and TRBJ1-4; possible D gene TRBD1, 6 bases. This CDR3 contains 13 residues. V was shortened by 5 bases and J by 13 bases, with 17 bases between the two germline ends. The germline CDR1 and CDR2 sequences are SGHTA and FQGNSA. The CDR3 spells CASSPTGGRGLFF. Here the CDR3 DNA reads TGTGCCAGCAGCCCAACCGGAGGCAGGGGACTGTTTTTT.

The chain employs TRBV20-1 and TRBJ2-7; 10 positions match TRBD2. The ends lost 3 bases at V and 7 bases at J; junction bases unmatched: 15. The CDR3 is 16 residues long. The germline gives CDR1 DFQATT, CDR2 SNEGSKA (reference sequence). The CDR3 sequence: CSARRMSGRAAAEQYF. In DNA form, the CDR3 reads TGCAGTGCTAGGCGAATGAGCGGGAGGGCCGCGGCGGAGCAGTACTTC.

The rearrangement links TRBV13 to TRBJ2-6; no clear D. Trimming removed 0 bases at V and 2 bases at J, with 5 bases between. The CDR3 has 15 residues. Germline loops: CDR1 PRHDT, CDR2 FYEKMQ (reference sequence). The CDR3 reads CASSLGVTGANVLTF. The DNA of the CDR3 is TGTGCCAGCAGCTTAGGCGTCACTGGGGCCAACGTCCTGACTTTC.

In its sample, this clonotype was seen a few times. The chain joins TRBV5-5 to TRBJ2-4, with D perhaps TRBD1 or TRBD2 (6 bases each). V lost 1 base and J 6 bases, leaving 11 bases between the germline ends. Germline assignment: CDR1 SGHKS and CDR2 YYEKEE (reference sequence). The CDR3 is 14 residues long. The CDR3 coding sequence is TGTGCCAGCAGCTTGACGGGGGCTGGAAACATTCAGTACTTC. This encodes CASSLTGAGNIQYF.

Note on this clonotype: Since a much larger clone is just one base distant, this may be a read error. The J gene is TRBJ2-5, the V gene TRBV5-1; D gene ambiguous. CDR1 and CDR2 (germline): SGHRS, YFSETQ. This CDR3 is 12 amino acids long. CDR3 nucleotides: TGCGCCAGCGGCTTGGGGCAAGAGACCCAGTACTTC. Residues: CASGLGQETQYF.

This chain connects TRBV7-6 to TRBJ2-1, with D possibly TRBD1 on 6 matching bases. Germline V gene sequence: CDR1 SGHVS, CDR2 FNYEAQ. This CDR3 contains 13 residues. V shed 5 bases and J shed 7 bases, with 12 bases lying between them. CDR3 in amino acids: CASSRRQANEQFF. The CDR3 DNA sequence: TGTGCCAGCAGCAGGCGACAGGCTAATGAGCAGTTCTTC.

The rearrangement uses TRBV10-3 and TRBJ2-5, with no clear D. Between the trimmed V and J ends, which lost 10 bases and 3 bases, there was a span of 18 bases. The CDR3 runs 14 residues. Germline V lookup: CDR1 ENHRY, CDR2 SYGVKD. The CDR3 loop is CATLPRASEETQYF. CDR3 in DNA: TGTGCCACCCTCCCCCGGGCCAGCGAAGAGACCCAGTACTTC.

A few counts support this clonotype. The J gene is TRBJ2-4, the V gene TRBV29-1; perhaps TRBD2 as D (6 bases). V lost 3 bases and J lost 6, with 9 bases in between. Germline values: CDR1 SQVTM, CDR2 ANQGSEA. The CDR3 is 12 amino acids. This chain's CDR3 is CSVESEGNIQYF. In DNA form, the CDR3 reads TGCAGCGTTGAGTCGGAGGGAAACATTCAGTACTTC.